Below, 14 T cell receptor beta chains from the same sample are listed, as sequenced in a study of memory CD4+ T cells and cytomegalovirus serostatus (dated by TCRdb to between 2018 and 2021). A FACSAria II was used to sort memory CD4+ T cells, defined as single viable CD3+CD4+CD8-CD45RO+ cells. Library construction relied on the immunoSEQ multiplex PCR assay. TCRdb re-hosts the immuneACCESS table, in-frame sequences only. Its copies lack some clones; in the studies checked, an unresolved V gene accounts for under half of them, and the cause for the rest is not known. The sample yields under 75,000 clones; around 81% were counted once. Approximately 0.53% of the sample belongs to the ten largest clones. Source material: memory CD4+ T cells from blood. All receptors come from an adult in good health and CMV-seronegative. Some clones in this sample may be carry-over from other donors' samples.

The V gene is TRBV6-5, the J gene TRBJ1-1, with D possibly TRBD1 on 5 matching bases. V lost 0 bases and J 7 bases, leaving 6 bases between the germline ends. The length of the CDR3 is 12 residues. Germline CDR1 and CDR2: MNHEY and SVGAGI. This chain's CDR3 is CASSYSRGEAFF. CDR3 nucleotides: TGTGCCAGCAGTTACTCGAGGGGTGAAGCTTTCTTT.

The CDR3 DNA follows: TGCAGCGTTGAAGATCGTGGGGGGCCGGGCACCGGGGAGCTGTTTTTT. This gives the protein CSVEDRGGPGTGELFF. The V gene is TRBV29-1, the J gene TRBJ2-2; D assignment may be TRBD1 or TRBD2 (6 bases each). CDR3 length: 16 amino acids. The V and J ends lost 0 bases and 4 bases respectively, with 15 bases between them. CDR1 SQVTM and CDR2 ANQGSEA come from the germline V gene.

This clone was counted a few times. The DNA for the CDR3 is TGTGCCAGCAGGGTGCCGGGAGGCTACGAGCAGTACTTC. Its translation is CASRVPGGYEQYF. This chain connects TRBV28 to TRBJ2-7; TRBD2 agrees at 7 bases. The CDR3 contains 13 residues. The V segment lost 6 bases and the J segment 3 bases; nucleotides outside the gene matches: 5. From germline, CDR1 is MDHEN and CDR2 SYDVKM.

CDR3 loop: CASSLFLTAEGEQYF. The DNA of the CDR3 is TGTGCCAGCAGCTTATTTCTGACAGCCGAGGGGGAGCAGTACTTC. The chain uses TRBV7-9 and TRBJ2-7, with D possibly being TRBD1 or TRBD2 (5 bases each). CDR3 size: 15 residues. Per the germline V gene, CDR1 is SEHNR and CDR2 is FQNEAQ (reference sequence). V was cut by 2 bases and J by 7 bases, with 18 bases left in between.

J is TRBJ2-3 and V is TRBV5-1; maybe TRBD1 (5 bases). CDR3 length: 13 amino acids. From germline, CDR1 is SGHRS and CDR2 YFSETQ. V lost 3 bases, J lost 5 bases, and 10 bases lay in between. CDR3 sequence: CASSYWGRDTQYF. The CDR3 coding sequence is TGCGCCAGCAGCTATTGGGGCCGAGATACGCAGTATTTT.

The gene calls are TRBV7-8 and TRBJ2-7; D may be TRBD2 (5 bases). Trimming left V 3 bases short and J 6 bases short, with 9 bases between. The CDR3 is made up of 12 amino acids. In germline, CDR1 is SGHVS, CDR2 FQNEAQ. The DNA of the CDR3 is TGTGCCAGCAGCTTTACTAGACTCGAGCAGTACTTC. Translating gives CASSFTRLEQYF.

This chain uses TRBV11-2 with TRBJ2-1; 13 bases align to TRBD2. Unmatched junction bases numbered 12, after V lost 1 base and J lost 15 bases. The CDR3 has 16 residues. Germline lookup yields CDR1 SGHAT and CDR2 FQNNGV. CDR3: CASSLGGLAGAVGRFF. As DNA, the CDR3 is TGTGCCAGCAGCTTAGGCGGACTAGCGGGAGCGGTAGGTCGGTTCTTC.

The chain couples TRBV30 to TRBJ1-2; D may be TRBD1 (5 bases). The CDR3 is 14 residues long. Germline assignment: CDR1 GTSNPN and CDR2 SVGIG (reference sequence). The V gene lost 0 bases and the J gene lost 8 bases, with 16 bases spanning the gap. In DNA, the CDR3 is TGTGCCTGGAGTGTACTGGGCAGGGAAAGGGGCTACACCTTC. This sequence encodes CAWSVLGRERGYTF.

This chain uses TRBV21-1 with TRBJ2-1; TRBD1, the table's D call, was not compared with the DNA. TRBV21-1 is an annotated pseudogene. The CDR3 sequence is 19 residues long. Written as DNA, the CDR3 is TGTGCCAGCATCTTAACGGGACAGGACGCGGTCCAATCCTACAATGAGCAGTTCTTC. Translated, it gives CASILTGQDAVQSYNEQFF.

DNA for the CDR3: TGTGCCAGCAGACTAACAGGGGGCAGGGAAAAACTGTTTTTT. This encodes CASRLTGGREKLFF. This chain uses TRBV25-1 with TRBJ1-4; TRBD1 matches 9 bases. The length of the CDR3 is 14 residues. The germline gives CDR1 MGHDK, CDR2 SYGVNS. V lost 6 bases, J lost 8 bases, and 7 bases stayed unmatched.

This chain uses TRBV29-1 with TRBJ1-1; TRBD1 is a possible D gene (6 bases). Trimming stripped 7 bases from V and 0 bases from J, with 12 bases between. CDR3 size: 13 residues. Germline V gene data show CDR1 as SQVTM and CDR2 as ANQGSEA. CDR3 residues: CSARRQVNTEAFF. In nucleotides, the CDR3 is TGCAGCGCTAGAAGACAGGTGAACACTGAAGCTTTCTTT.

This rearrangement joins TRBV27 to TRBJ1-5; 8 nucleotides match TRBD1. The CDR3 contains 12 residues. With V trimmed by 8 bases and J by 5 bases, 2 bases remained unmatched. Germline V lookup: CDR1 MNHEY, CDR2 SMNVEV (reference sequence). CDR3 bases: TGTGCCAGCGGACAGGGCTATCAGCCCCAGCATTTT. Translated, it gives CASGQGYQPQHF.

This clone showed up many times. The CDR3 DNA sequence: TGTGCCTGGGGGGGAGGGGCCTACAATGAGCAGTTCTTC. Its protein product is CAWGGGAYNEQFF. V and J are TRBV30 and TRBJ2-1, with 7 nucleotides matching TRBD2. Trimming took 5 bases from V and 2 from J; bases not matched to a gene: 3. From germline, CDR1 is GTSNPN and CDR2 SVGIG (reference sequence). This CDR3 is built from 13 residues. The whole variable domain, remainder taken from reference TRBV30 and TRBJ2-1, is SQTIHQWPATLVQPVGSPLSLECTVEGTSNPNLYWYRQAAGRGLQLLFYSVGIGQISSEVPQNLSASRPQDRQFILSSKKLLLSDSGFYLCAWGGGAYNEQFFGPGTRLTVL.

This chain connects TRBV4-1 to TRBJ2-7, with 7 bases lining up with TRBD1. From germline, CDR1 is MGHRA and CDR2 YSYEKL. Losses at the gene ends were 0 bases for V and 7 bases for J; bases not matched to a gene: 9. The CDR3 has 15 residues. CDR3 bases: TGCGCCAGCAGCCAAGATCTCAGACAGGGTCGGGAGCAGTACTTC. It codes for CASSQDLRQGREQYF.